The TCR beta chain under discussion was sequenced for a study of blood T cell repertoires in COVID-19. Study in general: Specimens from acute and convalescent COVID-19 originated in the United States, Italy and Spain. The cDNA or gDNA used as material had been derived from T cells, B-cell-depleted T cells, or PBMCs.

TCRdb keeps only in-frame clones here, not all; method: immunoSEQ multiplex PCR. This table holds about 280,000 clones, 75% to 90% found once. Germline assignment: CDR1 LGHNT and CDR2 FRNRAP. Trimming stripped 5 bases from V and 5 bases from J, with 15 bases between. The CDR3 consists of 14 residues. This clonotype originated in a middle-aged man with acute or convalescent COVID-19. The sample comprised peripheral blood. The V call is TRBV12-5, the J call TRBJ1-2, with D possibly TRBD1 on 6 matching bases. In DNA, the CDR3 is TGTGCTAGTGGTACTAACAGGGCTAGGTATGGCTACACCTTC. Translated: CASGTNRARYGYTF.